A single sample gave rise to the 7 T cell receptor beta chains below, sequenced in a study of cytomegalovirus exposure and HLA in healthy donors. 60 Vbeta and 13 Jbeta primers were used in PCR. Here immunoSEQ multiplex PCR was the method, and the copy in TCRdb shows in-frame clones only, minus some. This sample has over 150,000 clones, with over 75% found just once. What was sequenced was PBMCs. Receptor source: a woman aged 50 to 60 in good health and CMV-seropositive.

This chain links TRBV13 with TRBJ1-6, with a possible D match to TRBD1 (6 bases). Germline assignment: CDR1 PRHDT and CDR2 FYEKMQ (reference sequence). Trimming removed 7 bases at V and 10 bases at J, with 17 bases between. There are 14 residues in the CDR3. As DNA, the CDR3 is TGTGCCAGCAACGAGAGGGGGGGTAGGTCACCCCTCCACTTT. It encodes CASNERGGRSPLHF.

The genes are TRBV27 and TRBJ1-6, with 8 bases identical to TRBD1. Germline CDR1 MNHEY, CDR2 SMNVEV (reference sequence). The junction had 8 bases not matched to a gene; V was cut back by 6 bases and J by 7 bases. The CDR3 length is 15 residues. The CDR3 DNA reads as TGTGCCAGCAGCCCCAGGACAGGGAACAATTCACCCCTCCACTTT. This codes for CASSPRTGNNSPLHF.

This clone was seen a few times. The chain joins TRBV28 to TRBJ1-6, with D possibly being TRBD1 (6 bases). Germline CDR1 is MDHEN and CDR2 is SYDVKM. The CDR3 is 14 residues long. The V gene lost 5 bases and the J gene lost 7 bases, with 12 bases spanning the gap. CDR3 in DNA: TGTGCCAGCAGTCTTAACAGGGCCAATTCACCCCTCCACTTT. This sequence encodes CASSLNRANSPLHF.

This clone was observed once. The chain combines TRBV6-6 with TRBJ2-7; 9 positions match TRBD1. The junction had 0 bases not matched to a gene; V was cut back by 0 bases and J by 3 bases. This CDR3 comprises 14 residues. Germline CDR1 reads MNHNY; CDR2 reads SVGAGI (reference sequence). CDR3 sequence (DNA): TGTGCCAGCAGTTACTCGGACAGGGGCTACGAGCAGTACTTC. As protein: CASSYSDRGYEQYF.

V is TRBV18 and J is TRBJ1-1; D remains unclear. The germline CDR1 and CDR2 sequences are KGHSH and LQKENI. This CDR3 has 14 residues. V was pared by 3 bases and J by 1 base, with 9 bases between. The CDR3 protein is CASSPGIQNTEAFF. CDR3 in DNA: TGTGCCAGCTCACCCGGGATACAGAACACTGAAGCTTTCTTT.

The genes are TRBV28 and TRBJ2-7; D perhaps matches TRBD2 (6 bases). Germline CDR1 is MDHEN and CDR2 is SYDVKM. Trimming took 7 bases from V and 2 from J, leaving 24 bases between them. The CDR3 contains 17 residues. The CDR3 DNA follows: TGTGCCAGCACCACCTTCAAGGACTACCCCCTCGCCTACGAGCAGTACTTC. Residues: CASTTFKDYPLAYEQYF.

This sequence joins TRBV6-5 and TRBJ1-5, with D possibly matching TRBD1 (5 bases). Trimming shortened V by 0 bases and J by 5 bases, and 11 bases separated the two germline ends. There are 15 residues in the CDR3. The germline gives CDR1 MNHEY, CDR2 SVGAGI. Here the CDR3 reads CASSYSWGEDQPQHF. The CDR3 DNA reads TGTGCCAGCAGTTACTCCTGGGGGGAGGATCAGCCCCAGCATTTT.